One TCR beta chain is described in this entry. Germline V gene data show CDR1 as KGHSH and CDR2 as LQKENI. V was pared by 6 bases and J by 0 bases, with 18 bases between. The CDR3 is 18 amino acids. The data stem from a study of shared clonotypes between healthy human individuals. Looking at the study overall: For every donor, three CD4 naive, three CD4 memory, two CD8 naive and one CD8 memory plates were used.

Data came from immunoSEQ multiplex PCR; TCRdb stores just in-frame clones and leaves some out. Counted here are over 1.5 million clones, roughly 98% occurring once; the ten biggest clones make up about 0.4%. Input material: naive CD4+ T cells sorted from blood. Subset given: CD45RA+ positively selected. This chain joins TRBV18 and TRBJ2-6; the D call may be TRBD1 or TRBD2 (5 bases each). The receptor was isolated from a young man in good health. The chain's CDR3 is CASSRDGRFISGANVLTF. The DNA for the CDR3 is TGTGCCAGCTCCAGGGACGGACGCTTCATCTCTGGGGCCAACGTCCTGACTTTC.